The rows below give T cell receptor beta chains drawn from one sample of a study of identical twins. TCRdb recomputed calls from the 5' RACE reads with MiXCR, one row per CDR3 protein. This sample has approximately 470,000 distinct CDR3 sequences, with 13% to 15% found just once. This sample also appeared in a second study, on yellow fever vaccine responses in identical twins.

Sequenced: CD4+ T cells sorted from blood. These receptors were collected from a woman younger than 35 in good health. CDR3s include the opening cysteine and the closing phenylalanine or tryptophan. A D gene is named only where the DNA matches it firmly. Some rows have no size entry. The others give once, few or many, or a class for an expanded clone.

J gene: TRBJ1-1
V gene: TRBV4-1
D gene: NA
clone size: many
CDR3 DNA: TGCGCCAGCGCGGGCCCCCTAAAAAACACTGAAGCTTTCTTT
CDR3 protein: CASAGPLKNTEAFF

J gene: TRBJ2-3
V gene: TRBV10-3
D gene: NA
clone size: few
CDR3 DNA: TGTGCCATCAAGAGCTCCCGGGATACGCAGTATTTT
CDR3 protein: CAIKSSRDTQYF

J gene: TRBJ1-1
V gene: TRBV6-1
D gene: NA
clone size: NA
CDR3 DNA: TGTGCCAGCACCGACAACCCCCCCATGAACACTGAAGCTTTCTTT
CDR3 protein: CASTDNPPMNTEAFF

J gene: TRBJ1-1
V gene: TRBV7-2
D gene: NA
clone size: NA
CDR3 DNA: TGTGCCAGCAAGACAGGGAACACTGAAGCTTTCTTT
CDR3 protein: CASKTGNTEAFF

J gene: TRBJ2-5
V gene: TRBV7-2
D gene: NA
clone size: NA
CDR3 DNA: TGTGCCAGCAGCTTGTTCCAGGGTGAGACCCAGTACTTC
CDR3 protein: CASSLFQGETQYF

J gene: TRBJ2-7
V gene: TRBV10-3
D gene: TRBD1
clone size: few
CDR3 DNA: TGTGCCATCAGTAGGACAGGACCCTACGAGCAGTACTTC
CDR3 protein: CAISRTGPYEQYF

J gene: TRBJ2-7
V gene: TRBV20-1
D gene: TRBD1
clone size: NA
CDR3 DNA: TGCAGTGCTAGAGATGGACAGGGGGCTCCCTACGAGCAGTACTTC
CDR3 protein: CSARDGQGAPYEQYF

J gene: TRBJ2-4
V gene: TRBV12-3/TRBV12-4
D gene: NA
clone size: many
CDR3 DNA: TGTGCCAGCAGTTTAGATGCCAAAAACATTCAGTACTTC
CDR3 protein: CASSLDAKNIQYF

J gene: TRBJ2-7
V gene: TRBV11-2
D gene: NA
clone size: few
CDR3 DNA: TGTGCCAGCAGCTGGGGCGACAGTTTTTACGAGCAGTACTTC
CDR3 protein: CASSWGDSFYEQYF

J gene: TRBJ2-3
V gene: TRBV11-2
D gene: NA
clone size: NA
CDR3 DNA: TGTGCCAGCACCGCCGGAGGGGTCGGCACAGATACGCAGTATTTT
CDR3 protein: CASTAGGVGTDTQYF

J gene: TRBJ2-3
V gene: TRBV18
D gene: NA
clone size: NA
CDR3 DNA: TGTGCCAGCTCACCTCTGGGCAGTAAAACAGATACGCAGTATTTT
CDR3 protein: CASSPLGSKTDTQYF

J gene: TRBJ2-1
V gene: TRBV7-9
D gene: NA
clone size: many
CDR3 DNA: TGTGCCAGCAGCTTCCGGCCTGGGAATGAGCAGTTCTTC
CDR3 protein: CASSFRPGNEQFF

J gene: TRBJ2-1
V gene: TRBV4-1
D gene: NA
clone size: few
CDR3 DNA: TGCGCCAGCAGCCAAATAGGGGTCTACAATGAGCAGTTCTTC
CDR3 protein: CASSQIGVYNEQFF

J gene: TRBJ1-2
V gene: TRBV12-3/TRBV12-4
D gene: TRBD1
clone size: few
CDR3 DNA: TGTGCCAGCACAATCCGGGGGACAGGTAATGGCTACACCTTC
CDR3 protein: CASTIRGTGNGYTF

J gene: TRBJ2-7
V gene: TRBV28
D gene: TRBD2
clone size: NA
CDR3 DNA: TGTGCCAGCAGAACGACTAGCGGGATCTACGAGCAGTACTTC
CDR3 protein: CASRTTSGIYEQYF

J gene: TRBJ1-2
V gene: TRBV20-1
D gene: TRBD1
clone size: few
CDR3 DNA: TGCAGTGCTTCCAGGGGGACAGTAACTACCTATGGCTACACCTTC
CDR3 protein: CSASRGTVTTYGYTF

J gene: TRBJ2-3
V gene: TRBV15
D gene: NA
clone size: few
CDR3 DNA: TGTGCCACCAGCAGAGACCGTATAGACACAGATACGCAGTATTTT
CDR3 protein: CATSRDRIDTDTQYF

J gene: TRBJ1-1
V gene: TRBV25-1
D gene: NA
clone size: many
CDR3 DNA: TGTGCCAGCAGTGATAGGGTGACTGAAGCTTTCTTT
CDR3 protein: CASSDRVTEAFF

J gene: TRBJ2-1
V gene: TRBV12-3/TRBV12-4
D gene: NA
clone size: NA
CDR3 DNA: TGTGCCAGCAGTTTTCGGAAGATTGACAATGAGCAGTTCTTC
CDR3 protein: CASSFRKIDNEQFF

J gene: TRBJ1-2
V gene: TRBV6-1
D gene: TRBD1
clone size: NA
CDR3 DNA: TGTGCCAGCAGTAAGCCGACAGGGTCCGGCTATGGCTACACCTTC
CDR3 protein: CASSKPTGSGYGYTF

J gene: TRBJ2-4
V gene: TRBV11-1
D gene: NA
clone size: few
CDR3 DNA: TGTGCCAGCAGCCCCAAGACTGGGAGTACTCTAGCCAAAAACATTCAGTACTTC
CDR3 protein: CASSPKTGSTLAKNIQYF

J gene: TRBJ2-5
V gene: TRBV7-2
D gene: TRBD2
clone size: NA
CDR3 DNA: TGTGCCAGCAGCCCACGGACTAGCCAGGCAGAGACCCAGTACTTC
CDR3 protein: CASSPRTSQAETQYF

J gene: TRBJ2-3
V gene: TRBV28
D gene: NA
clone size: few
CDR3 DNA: TGTGCCAGCAGTAATGGGGGGGCCGACGCAGATACGCAGTATTTT
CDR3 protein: CASSNGGADADTQYF

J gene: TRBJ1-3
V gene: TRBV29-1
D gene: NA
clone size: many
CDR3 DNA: TGCAGCGGCGGAGGGCCTGGAAACACCATATATTTT
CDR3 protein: CSGGGPGNTIYF

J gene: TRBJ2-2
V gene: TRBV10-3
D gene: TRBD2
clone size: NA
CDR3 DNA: TGTGCCATCAGTGTGGCGGGGGGCGACGGGGAGCTGTTTTTT
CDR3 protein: CAISVAGGDGELFF

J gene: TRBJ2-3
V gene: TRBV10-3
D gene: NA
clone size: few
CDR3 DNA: TGTGCCATCAGTGACCCACGATACACAGATACGCAGTATTTT
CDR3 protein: CAISDPRYTDTQYF

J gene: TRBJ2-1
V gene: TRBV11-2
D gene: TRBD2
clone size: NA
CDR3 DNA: TGTGCCAGCAGCTTAGTGGTTTTTGGAGCGGGGGGCCACAATGAGCAGTTCTTC
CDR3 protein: CASSLVVFGAGGHNEQFF

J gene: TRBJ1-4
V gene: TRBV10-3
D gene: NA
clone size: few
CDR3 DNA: TGTGCCACCAAGGACGGCGTTAATGAAAAACTGTTTTTT
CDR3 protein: CATKDGVNEKLFF

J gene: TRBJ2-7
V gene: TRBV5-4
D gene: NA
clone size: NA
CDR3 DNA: TGTGCCAGCAGCCCTGGGCCCTCAGGAATAGGCTACGAGCAGTACTTC
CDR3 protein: CASSPGPSGIGYEQYF

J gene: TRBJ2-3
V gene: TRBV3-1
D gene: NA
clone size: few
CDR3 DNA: TGTGCCAGCAGCCAAGAGACCGATACAGATACGCAGTATTTT
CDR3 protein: CASSQETDTDTQYF

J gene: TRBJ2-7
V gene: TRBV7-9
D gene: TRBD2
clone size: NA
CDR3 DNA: TGTGCCAGCAGCTTAGCGCTTCTAGCGGAGAATAACGAGCAGTACTTC
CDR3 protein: CASSLALLAENNEQYF